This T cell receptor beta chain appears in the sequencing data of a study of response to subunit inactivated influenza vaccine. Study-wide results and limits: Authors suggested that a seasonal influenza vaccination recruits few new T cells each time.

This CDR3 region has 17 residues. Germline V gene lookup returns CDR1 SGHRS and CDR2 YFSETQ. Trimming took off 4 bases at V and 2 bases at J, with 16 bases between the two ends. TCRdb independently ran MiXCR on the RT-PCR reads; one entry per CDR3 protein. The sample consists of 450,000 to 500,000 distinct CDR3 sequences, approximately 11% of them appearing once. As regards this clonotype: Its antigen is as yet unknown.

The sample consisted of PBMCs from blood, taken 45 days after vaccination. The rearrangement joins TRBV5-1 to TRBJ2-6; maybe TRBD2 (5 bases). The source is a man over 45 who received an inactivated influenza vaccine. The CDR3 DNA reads TGCGCCAGCAGCGGGCGGACGGGGATCACTGGGGCCAACGTCCTGACTTTC. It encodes CASSGRTGITGANVLTF.